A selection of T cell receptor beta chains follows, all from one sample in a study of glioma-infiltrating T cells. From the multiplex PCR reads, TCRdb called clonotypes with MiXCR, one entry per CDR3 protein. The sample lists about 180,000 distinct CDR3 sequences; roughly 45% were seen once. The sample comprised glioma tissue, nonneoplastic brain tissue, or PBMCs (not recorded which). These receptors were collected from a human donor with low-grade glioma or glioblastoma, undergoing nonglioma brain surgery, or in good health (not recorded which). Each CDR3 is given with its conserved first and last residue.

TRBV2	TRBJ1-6	CASREDRTTNSPLHF
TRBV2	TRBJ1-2	CASSFTGQPTDF
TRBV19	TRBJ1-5	CASRDGDRNQPQHF
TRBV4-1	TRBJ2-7	CASSEDTDSYEQYF
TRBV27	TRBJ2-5	CASSLGLAGGGETQYF
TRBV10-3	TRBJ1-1	CAISDLRASLTSEAFF
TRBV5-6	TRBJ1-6	CASSPDSYNSPIHF
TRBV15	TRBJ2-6	CATRRGSGANVLTF
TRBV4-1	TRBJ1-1	CASSQAAGADTEAFF
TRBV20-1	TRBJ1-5	CSASARGRGNKRQHF
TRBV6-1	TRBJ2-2	CASGGGAMDSVELFF
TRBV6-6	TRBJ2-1	CASSYSIGQGYEQFF
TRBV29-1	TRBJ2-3	CSVEGGQGRTDTQYF
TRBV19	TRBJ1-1	CASSSEGQGKAFF
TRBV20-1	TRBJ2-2	CSAGDWQNTGELFF
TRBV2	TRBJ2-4	CASSQWAGENIQYF
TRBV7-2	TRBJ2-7	CASSSRGVGEQYF
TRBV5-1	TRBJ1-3	CASSLTGAGNTIYF
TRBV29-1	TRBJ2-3	CSVEDGQTSTDTQYF
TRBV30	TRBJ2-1	CALGGSYNEQFF
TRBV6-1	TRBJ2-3	CASSGATDTQYF
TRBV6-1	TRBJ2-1	CATGGADYPGNEQFF
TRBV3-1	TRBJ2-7	CASSLRARQGKQYF
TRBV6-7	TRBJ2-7	CASSYPRDKFYEQYF
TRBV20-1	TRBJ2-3	CSAKLSGSADTQYF
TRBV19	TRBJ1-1	CASSIDGVPYSHMNTEAFF
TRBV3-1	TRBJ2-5	CASSQASGKTQYF
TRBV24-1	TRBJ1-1	CATKRGRGGTRTEAFF
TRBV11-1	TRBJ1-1	CASRLAGYTEAFF
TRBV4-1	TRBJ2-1	CASSQRVREQFF
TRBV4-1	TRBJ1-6	CASSQELRSPLHF
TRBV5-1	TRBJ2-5	CASSSWGDKQTQYF
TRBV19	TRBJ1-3	CASTLDNSGNTIYF
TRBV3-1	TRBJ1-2	CASREDRAPYGYTF
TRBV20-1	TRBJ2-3	CSASAMGTDTQYF
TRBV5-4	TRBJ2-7	CASIPGYSYEQYF
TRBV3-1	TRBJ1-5	CASSQGSGVQPQHF
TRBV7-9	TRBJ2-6	CASSPTYGSEANVLTF
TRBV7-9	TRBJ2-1	CASSPRVYNEQFF
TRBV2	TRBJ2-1	CASSVRSNNEQFF
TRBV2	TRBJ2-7	CASSERTALVEQYF
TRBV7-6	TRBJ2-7	CASSLVSGPHEQYF
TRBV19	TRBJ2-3	CASRESGTLNSQYF
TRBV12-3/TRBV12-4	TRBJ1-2	CASSIQGGAGYTF
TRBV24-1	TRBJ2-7	CATSDPRTGTYEQYF
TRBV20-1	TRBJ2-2	CSANRQTNTGELFF
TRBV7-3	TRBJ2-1	CASSPQGWTRNEQFF
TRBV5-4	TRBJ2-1	CASSLGGRGVQFF